These 14 T cell receptor beta chains share one sample of origin, sequenced in a study of siplizumab effects on memory and regulatory T cells. Some clones are missing from TCRdb's copy, which holds only in-frame ones; the method was immunoSEQ multiplex PCR. The sample lists some 100,000 clones; about 93% were seen once. Sequenced sample: non-Treg CD4+ T cells sorted from blood. The receptors were sampled from a human donor in good health.

The chain uses TRBV6-5 and TRBJ2-1; D possibly uses TRBD1 or TRBD2 (6 bases each). The CDR3 loop spans 15 amino acids. The V end was cut by 5 bases, the J end by 8 bases, with 19 bases between. CDR1 is MNHEY, CDR2 SVGAGI, per germline. The CDR3 nucleotides are TGTGCCAGCAGTCGGCCCCGTCACGGGGGCGATGAGCAGTTCTTC. It encodes CASSRPRHGGDEQFF.

The rearrangement joins TRBV25-1 to TRBJ2-5; D gene uncertain. This CDR3 is built from 12 residues. Trimming cost V 6 bases and J 0 bases, with 5 bases left between them. Germline values: CDR1 MGHDK, CDR2 SYGVNS. The CDR3 region has the DNA TGTGCCAGCAGGGTTCACCAAGAGACCCAGTACTTC. This sequence encodes CASRVHQETQYF.

The gene calls are TRBV25-1 and TRBJ1-2; 7 bases agree with TRBD1. Germline values: CDR1 MGHDK, CDR2 SYGVNS. This CDR3 is built from 14 residues. With V trimmed by 4 bases and J by 2 bases, 4 bases remained unmatched. The CDR3, as DNA: TGTGCCAGCAGTGGGACAGGATCCAACTATGGCTACACCTTC. Its protein product is CASSGTGSNYGYTF.

This chain uses TRBV15 with TRBJ2-7; 11 nucleotides align to TRBD2. There are 18 residues in the CDR3. The germline CDR1 and CDR2 sequences are LNHNV and YYDKDF (reference sequence). J gave up 2 bases and V 0 bases, and 9 bases lay outside the gene matches. The CDR3 DNA reads TGTGCCACCAGCAGAGATCCCACACATAGCGGGAGGGCCTACGAGCAGTACTTC. Translating it yields CATSRDPTHSGRAYEQYF.

V usage is TRBV30 and J usage is TRBJ1-2; D is unresolved. The V end lost 1 base, the J end lost 5 bases, and 8 bases lay between the germline ends. The CDR3 is 12 amino acids. Germline lookup yields CDR1 GTSNPN and CDR2 SVGIG (reference sequence). The CDR3 nucleotides are TGTGCCTGGAGTGGAAGGGTATATGGCTACACCTTC. It encodes CAWSGRVYGYTF.

This chain joins TRBV9 and TRBJ1-1, with a weak D call TRBD1 (6 bases). Trimming pared 0 bases from V and 5 bases from J, leaving 23 bases between. The germline gives CDR1 SGDLS, CDR2 YYNGEE. This CDR3 region has 18 residues. The CDR3 protein is CASSVEARGLTLGTEAFF. The CDR3 DNA reads TGTGCCAGCAGCGTAGAAGCCAGGGGCCTTACACTGGGGACTGAAGCTTTCTTT.

The chain is built from TRBV15 and TRBJ2-2, with D tentatively TRBD2 (7 bases). Per the germline V gene, CDR1 is LNHNV and CDR2 is YYDKDF (reference sequence). The CDR3 length is 15 residues. V was trimmed by 4 bases and J by 4 bases, leaving 13 bases between them. DNA of the CDR3: TGTGCCACCAGCAAAGGGGGGGTAATCACCGGGGAGCTGTTTTTT. It specifies CATSKGGVITGELFF.

CDR3 DNA sequence: TGTGCCTGGAGTGTGAAGGCCTCTGGAAACACCATATATTTT. This codes for CAWSVKASGNTIYF. The V gene is TRBV30, the J gene TRBJ1-3; no clear D. The ends were cut back, 0 bases at V and 0 bases at J, with 6 bases in the middle. The CDR3 is made up of 14 amino acids. Germline loops: CDR1 GTSNPN, CDR2 SVGIG (reference sequence). Full variable domain (remainder filled in from reference TRBV30 and TRBJ1-3): SQTIHQWPATLVQPVGSPLSLECTVEGTSNPNLYWYRQAAGRGLQLLFYSVGIGQISSEVPQNLSASRPQDRQFILSSKKLLLSDSGFYLCAWSVKASGNTIYFGEGSWLTVV.

CDR3 bases: TGCGCCAGCGGCGCTCAGGGGACAGATACGCAGTATTTT. Residues: CASGAQGTDTQYF. The chain links TRBV10-2 to TRBJ2-3; D is perhaps TRBD1 (6 bases). V gave up 8 bases and J gave up 3 bases, with 12 bases separating them. The CDR3 totals 13 residues. Looked up from germline, CDR1 is WSHSY and CDR2 is SAAADI.

The gene calls are TRBV11-2 and TRBJ2-7; the D is unclear. Per germline, CDR1 SGHAT and CDR2 FQNNGV. The CDR3 runs 12 residues. Between the trimmed V and J ends, which lost 2 bases and 3 bases, there was a span of 5 bases. DNA for the CDR3: TGTGCCAGCAGCTTATCTATCTACGAGCAGTACTTC. This translates into CASSLSIYEQYF. Full variable domain (missing parts from reference TRBV11-2 and TRBJ2-7): EAGVAQSPRYKIIEKRQSVAFWCNPISGHATLYWYQQILGQGPKLLIQFQNNGVVDDSQLPKDRFSAERLKGVDSTLKIQPAKLEDSAVYLCASSLSIYEQYFGPGTRLTVT.

Here the CDR3 DNA reads TGTGCCAGCAGCACGTCCTCTAGCCAGAACAATGAGCAGTTCTTC. It yields the protein CASSTSSSQNNEQFF. The J gene is TRBJ2-1, the V gene TRBV7-3; possibly TRBD2 for D (5 bases). This CDR3 has 15 amino acids. Germline lookup yields CDR1 SGHTA and CDR2 FQGTGA. V was clipped by 5 bases and J by 5 bases, with 16 bases between them.

This clone was seen only a few times. The chain joins TRBV30 to TRBJ1-5; D gene unclear. The V end was cut by 0 bases, the J end by 4 bases, with 7 bases between. This CDR3 comprises 13 residues. Germline V lookup: CDR1 GTSNPN, CDR2 SVGIG (reference sequence). The CDR3, as DNA: TGTGCCTGGAGTGTAGGAACAAATCAGCCCCAGCATTTT. This codes for CAWSVGTNQPQHF.

J is TRBJ2-3 and V is TRBV5-4, with 7 bases identical to TRBD2. Germline-derived CDR1 and CDR2 are SGHNT and YYREEE (reference sequence). V trimming: 4 bases; J trimming: 3 bases; junction bases outside the gene matches: 8. This CDR3 is built from 15 residues. CDR3 sequence reads: CASSQPGLRTDTQYF. As DNA, the CDR3 is TGTGCCAGCAGCCAGCCGGGACTACGTACAGATACGCAGTATTTT.

The chain combines TRBV5-1 with TRBJ1-3, with TRBD1 matching 10 bases. Germline V lookup: CDR1 SGHRS, CDR2 YFSETQ. The CDR3 consists of 15 residues. V was clipped by 2 bases and J by 3 bases; unmatched bases: 2. CDR3 DNA sequence: TGCGCCAGCAGCTTAGACAGGGGGCTTGGAAACACCATATATTTT. Protein sequence: CASSLDRGLGNTIYF.